A single sample is the source of the 3 T cell receptor beta chains below, sequenced in a study of cytomegalovirus exposure and HLA in healthy donors. The PCR ran on 60 Vbeta and 13 Jbeta primers. The table came from immunoSEQ multiplex PCR; TCRdb's copy has only in-frame clones and leaves some out. The data show 120,000 or so clones, with about 10% seen just once and 3.5% to 5% held by the top ten. Sequenced sample: PBMCs. The receptor set was obtained from a young woman in good health and CMV-seropositive.

This clone was detected only a few times. V gene TRBV7-6 combines with J gene TRBJ2-2, with D possibly being TRBD1 (8 bases). V was trimmed by 2 bases and J by 5 bases, leaving 12 bases between them. CDR3 length equals 15 residues. Germline CDR1 and CDR2: SGHVS and FNYEAQ. The DNA for the CDR3 is TGTGCCAGCAGCTTATTACAGGGGGGGACCGGGGAGCTGTTTTTT. Translated: CASSLLQGGTGELFF.

This clone was found many times. This chain connects TRBV6-5 to TRBJ2-2; perhaps TRBD1 as D (6 bases). With 7 bases removed from V and 3 bases from J, the gap between germline ends came to 15 bases. In germline, CDR1 is MNHEY, CDR2 SVGAGI. The CDR3 is made up of 15 amino acids. CDR3 loop: CASNGGPGYTGELFF. CDR3 sequence (DNA): TGTGCCAGCAATGGGGGCCCGGGGTACACCGGGGAGCTGTTTTTT.

This chain joins TRBV27 and TRBJ2-7; 7 bases are a match to TRBD2. Looked up from germline, CDR1 is MNHEY and CDR2 is SMNVEV (reference sequence). Unmatched junction bases numbered 14, after V lost 2 bases and J lost 4 bases. The CDR3 loop spans 17 amino acids. CDR3 residues: CASSLLAVVPPGYEQYF. In DNA, the CDR3 is TGTGCCAGCAGTTTACTAGCGGTGGTTCCACCAGGGTACGAGCAGTACTTC.